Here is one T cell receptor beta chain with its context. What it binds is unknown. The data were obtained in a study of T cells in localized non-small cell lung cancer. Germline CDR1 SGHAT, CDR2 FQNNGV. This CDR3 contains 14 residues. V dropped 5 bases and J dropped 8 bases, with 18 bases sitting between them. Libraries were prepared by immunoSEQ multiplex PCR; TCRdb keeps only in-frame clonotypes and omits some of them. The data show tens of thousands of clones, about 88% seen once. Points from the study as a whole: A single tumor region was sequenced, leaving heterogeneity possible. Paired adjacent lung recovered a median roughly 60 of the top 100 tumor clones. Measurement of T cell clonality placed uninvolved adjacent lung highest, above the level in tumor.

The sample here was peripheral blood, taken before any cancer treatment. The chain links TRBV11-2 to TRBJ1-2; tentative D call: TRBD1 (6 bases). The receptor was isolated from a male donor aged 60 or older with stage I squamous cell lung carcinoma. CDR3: CASSLAGASSGYTF. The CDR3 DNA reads TGTGCCAGCAGCCTCGCGGGGGCTAGTTCCGGCTACACCTTC.